Following are 31 T cell receptor beta chains from one sample sequenced in a study of blood T cell repertoires in COVID-19. TCRdb keeps only in-frame clones here, not all; method: immunoSEQ multiplex PCR. Altogether roughly 380,000 clones are present, roughly 90% being singletons, with the ten largest covering about 1.6%. The source material was peripheral blood. The receptor set was obtained from a woman between 40 and 55 years old with COVID-19, enrolled during active disease.

The chain joins TRBV30 to TRBJ1-4; the D is unclear. V was trimmed by 0 bases and J by 0 bases, leaving 5 bases between them. The germline V gene has CDR1 GTSNPN and CDR2 SVGIG (reference sequence). CDR3 length: 14 residues. The CDR3 is CAWSVVATNEKLFF. The CDR3 DNA is TGTGCCTGGAGTGTCGTTGCAACTAATGAAAAACTGTTTTTT.

This clone was recorded only once. This sequence joins TRBV5-5 and TRBJ1-2, with D perhaps matching TRBD1 (5 bases). Trimming removed 0 bases at V and 4 bases at J, with 10 bases between. The CDR3 has 14 amino acids. Germline V gene sequence: CDR1 SGHKS, CDR2 YYEKEE (reference sequence). This chain's CDR3 is CASSLVLRGYGYTF. CDR3 nucleotide sequence: TGTGCCAGCAGCTTGGTTCTTAGGGGCTATGGCTACACCTTC.

The chain joins TRBV5-1 to TRBJ1-1; possible D gene TRBD1, 5 bases. CDR1 is SGHRS, CDR2 YFSETQ, per germline. The germline V and J ends were trimmed by 5 bases and 1 base, with 18 bases remaining between them. The CDR3 has 16 residues. This CDR3 reads CASRRMERGPNTEAFF. The DNA of the CDR3 is TGCGCCAGCAGAAGGATGGAAAGGGGCCCGAACACTGAAGCTTTCTTT.

The chain combines TRBV29-1 with TRBJ2-2, with TRBD2 matching over 7 bases. V shed 5 bases, J shed 4 bases, and the junction held 10 bases outside the gene matches. The CDR3 consists of 15 residues. Germline CDR1 is SQVTM and CDR2 is ANQGSEA. The CDR3 DNA reads as TGCAGCGTTACAGGTGGGAGGGCCTTCACCGGGGAGCTGTTTTTT. This encodes CSVTGGRAFTGELFF.

The rearrangement joins TRBV5-1 to TRBJ2-1, with D hard to call. Germline V gene lookup returns CDR1 SGHRS and CDR2 YFSETQ. The CDR3 consists of 15 residues. Deletions cut 0 bases from V and 0 bases from J, with 7 bases between. The CDR3 spells CASSLAESSYNEQFF. The CDR3 coding sequence is TGCGCCAGCAGCTTGGCGGAGAGCTCCTACAATGAGCAGTTCTTC.

V and J are TRBV5-1 and TRBJ2-5; maybe TRBD1 (6 bases). This CDR3 region has 14 residues. From germline, CDR1 is SGHRS and CDR2 YFSETQ. The V end lost 4 bases, the J end lost 5 bases, and 15 bases lay between the germline ends. CDR3 bases: TGCGCCAGCAGCGTCCCGGGACAAGGGGAGACCCAGTACTTC. Amino acid sequence: CASSVPGQGETQYF.

The chain couples TRBV19 to TRBJ2-7, with 9 bases fitting TRBD2. V shed 3 bases and J 2 bases; nucleotides not matched to a gene: 11. The CDR3 extends over 17 amino acids. The germline gives CDR1 LNHDA, CDR2 SQIVND (reference sequence). The CDR3 is CASSILPSGAITYEQYF. CDR3 in DNA: TGTGCCAGTAGTATCCTGCCTAGCGGGGCTATTACCTACGAGCAGTACTTC.

This chain joins TRBV12-3 or TRBV12-4 and TRBJ1-1, with no clear D. This CDR3 contains 13 residues. Trimming pared 5 bases from V and 5 bases from J, leaving 12 bases between. The CDR3 reads CASSLLHGTEAFF. CDR3 sequence (DNA): TGTGCCAGCAGTCTACTTCACGGGACTGAAGCTTTCTTT.

This clone was detected once. The rearrangement uses TRBV7-9 and TRBJ1-2; no reliable D call. This CDR3 contains 14 residues. Germline V gene lookup returns CDR1 SEHNR and CDR2 FQNEAQ (reference sequence). Trimming pared 3 bases from V and 0 bases from J, leaving 8 bases between. The CDR3 spells CASSFARSNYGYTF. In DNA, the CDR3 is TGTGCCAGCAGCTTTGCCAGATCTAACTATGGCTACACCTTC.

This chain links TRBV7-9 with TRBJ1-3, with D tentatively TRBD1 (6 bases). Germline V gene lookup returns CDR1 SEHNR and CDR2 FQNEAQ (reference sequence). Trimming removed 5 bases at V and 2 bases at J, with 13 bases between. The CDR3 is 15 amino acids. The CDR3 reads CASSPRGAAGNTIYF. Written as DNA, the CDR3 is TGTGCCAGCAGCCCTCGGGGGGCTGCTGGAAACACCATATATTTT.

V usage is TRBV27 and J usage is TRBJ2-3, with D possibly matching TRBD2 (5 bases). Per germline, CDR1 MNHEY and CDR2 SMNVEV (reference sequence). Between the trimmed V and J ends, which lost 10 bases and 5 bases, there was a span of 16 bases. The CDR3 is 13 residues long. CDR3 nucleotide sequence: TGTGCCACCAGGCGAGTTGAGGGAGATACGCAGTATTTT. This codes for CATRRVEGDTQYF.

The chain is built from TRBV28 and TRBJ2-7, with D unresolved. CDR1 and CDR2 from the germline V gene are MDHEN and SYDVKM. The CDR3 runs 13 residues. Trimming cost V 5 bases and J 3 bases, with 11 bases left between them. The CDR3 DNA is TGTGCCAGCAGTCCCGGGTCTCACTACGAGCAGTACTTC. It translates to CASSPGSHYEQYF.

The rearrangement joins TRBV4-1 to TRBJ2-1; D possibly corresponds to TRBD1 (6 bases). Germline V gene lookup returns CDR1 MGHRA and CDR2 YSYEKL. Trimming stripped 2 bases from V and 4 bases from J, with 12 bases between. The CDR3 consists of 15 residues. This chain's CDR3 is CASSQQGYQYNEQFF. CDR3 nucleotide sequence: TGCGCCAGCAGCCAACAGGGGTACCAATACAATGAGCAGTTCTTC.

The V call is TRBV2, the J call TRBJ2-7, with 9 bases aligning to TRBD1. J gave up 2 bases and V 7 bases, and 3 bases lay outside the gene matches. Per germline, CDR1 SNHLY and CDR2 FYNNEI. The CDR3 has 13 residues. The CDR3 sequence is CASIGDRAYEQYF. The CDR3 DNA reads as TGTGCCAGCATAGGGGACAGGGCCTACGAGCAGTACTTC.

The chain employs TRBV6-5 and TRBJ2-3; D ambiguous. Trimming shortened V by 2 bases and J by 4 bases, and 4 bases separated the two germline ends. The germline V gene has CDR1 MNHEY and CDR2 SVGAGI. The CDR3 length is 12 residues. The CDR3 DNA reads TGTGCCAGCAGTTACCCCGCAGATACGCAGTATTTT. Protein: CASSYPADTQYF.

This CDR3 is CASSYRDRVRGEAFF. CDR3 in DNA: TGTGCCAGCAGTTACCGGGACAGGGTTCGTGGTGAAGCTTTCTTT. The chain combines TRBV28 with TRBJ1-1; 9 positions match TRBD1. The ends lost 4 bases at V and 7 bases at J; junction bases unmatched: 10. CDR1 and CDR2 (germline): MDHEN, SYDVKM. The CDR3 is 15 residues long.

The V and J genes are TRBV7-8 and TRBJ1-4, with no clear D. Germline-derived CDR1 and CDR2 are SGHVS and FQNEAQ. This CDR3 has 15 residues. V lost 1 base, J lost 4 bases, and 10 bases lay in between. The CDR3 nucleotides are TGTGCCAGCAGCTTAGGTGGGCAGTATAATGAAAAACTGTTTTTT. Its translation is CASSLGGQYNEKLFF. Full variable domain (missing parts from reference TRBV7-8 and TRBJ1-4): GAGVSQSPRYKVAKRGQDVALRCDPISGHVSLFWYQQALGQGPEFLTYFQNEAQLDKSGLPSDRFFAERPEGSVSTLKIQRTQQEDSAVYLCASSLGGQYNEKLFFGSGTQLSVL.

The CDR3 sequence: CASSLGRGSPYEQYF. CDR3 DNA sequence: TGTGCCAGCAGCCTAGGTCGCGGGAGTCCCTACGAGCAGTACTTC. The V call is TRBV7-8, the J call TRBJ2-7; 7 bases agree with TRBD2. This CDR3 comprises 15 residues. V was pared by 5 bases and J by 2 bases, with 9 bases of the junction left unmatched. Germline loops: CDR1 SGHVS, CDR2 FQNEAQ.

This clone has only one observation. The V gene is TRBV7-2, the J gene TRBJ2-3; TRBD2 matches at 7 bases. Per germline, CDR1 SGHTA and CDR2 FQGNSA. J was trimmed by 6 bases and V by 5 bases; bases with no gene match: 23. This CDR3 spans 19 amino acids. CDR3 region: CASSPRSRESGIWRDTQYF. Written as DNA, the CDR3 is TGTGCCAGCAGCCCTAGAAGCCGGGAAAGCGGGATTTGGAGGGATACGCAGTATTTT. Full variable domain (missing parts from reference TRBV7-2 and TRBJ2-3): GAGVSQSPSNKVTEKGKDVELRCDPISGHTALYWYRQSLGQGLEFLIYFQGNSAPDKSGLPSDRFSAERTGGSVSTLTIQRTQQEDSAVYLCASSPRSRESGIWRDTQYFGPGTRLTVL.

This chain links TRBV28 with TRBJ1-4; TRBD1 is a possible D gene (5 bases). Germline V gene data show CDR1 as MDHEN and CDR2 as SYDVKM. CDR3 length equals 14 residues. Deletions cut 6 bases from V and 7 bases from J, with 15 bases between. The CDR3, as DNA: TGTGCCAGCAGGGGGCAGTTCGGAAGTGAAAAACTGTTTTTT. It is translated as CASRGQFGSEKLFF.

The gene calls are TRBV7-2 and TRBJ2-7; tentative D call: TRBD2 (5 bases). The germline V gene has CDR1 SGHTA and CDR2 FQGNSA. The length of the CDR3 is 13 residues. V was pared by 3 bases and J by 4 bases, with 10 bases between. The CDR3 DNA sequence: TGTGCCAGCAGCTTGTCAGGACTGTACGAGCAGTACTTC. Amino acid sequence: CASSLSGLYEQYF.

The rearrangement uses TRBV27 and TRBJ2-7; D is perhaps TRBD1 (6 bases). This CDR3 has 16 amino acids. V gave up 5 bases and J gave up 3 bases, with 20 bases separating them. In germline, CDR1 is MNHEY, CDR2 SMNVEV (reference sequence). CDR3 nucleotides: TGTGCCAGCAGTCAGCCCCCTTGGACAGATCGCTACGAGCAGTACTTC. Translating gives CASSQPPWTDRYEQYF.

The V call is TRBV7-3, the J call TRBJ2-3, with 7 bases identical to TRBD2. Germline V CDR1 and CDR2: SGHTA, FQGTGA. V dropped 3 bases and J dropped 5; count of bases not matched to a gene: 5. The CDR3 length is 14 residues. This chain's CDR3 is CASSFAGAIDTQYF. The CDR3 nucleotides are TGTGCCAGCAGCTTTGCGGGAGCTATAGATACGCAGTATTTT.

V is TRBV18 and J is TRBJ2-1; 7 nucleotides align to TRBD2. The CDR3 runs to 15 residues. Germline CDR1 and CDR2: KGHSH and LQKENI. The V segment lost 2 bases and the J segment 5 bases; nucleotides outside the gene matches: 6. The CDR3 is CASSPVAGVHNEQFF. The CDR3 DNA sequence: TGTGCCAGCTCACCAGTGGCGGGAGTCCACAATGAGCAGTTCTTC. The full variable domain, completed using reference TRBV18 and TRBJ2-1, is NAGVMQNPRHLVRRRGQEARLRCSPMKGHSHVYWYRQLPEEGLKFMVYLQKENIIDESGMPKERFSAEFPKEGPSILRIQQVVRGDSAAYFCASSPVAGVHNEQFFGPGTRLTVL.

This sequence joins TRBV28 and TRBJ2-7; 8 bases are shared with TRBD1. V dropped 6 bases and J dropped 5; count of bases not matched to a gene: 12. CDR1 and CDR2 (germline): MDHEN, SYDVKM. The length of the CDR3 is 15 residues. The CDR3 here is CASRSPGQEVDEQYF. The CDR3 DNA reads TGTGCCAGCAGATCCCCGGGACAGGAAGTCGACGAGCAGTACTTC.

This rearrangement joins TRBV4-3 to TRBJ2-1; D gene ambiguous. Per germline, CDR1 LGHNA and CDR2 YSLEER. This CDR3 has 13 amino acids. Trimming took 5 bases from V and 4 from J, leaving 9 bases between them. The CDR3 DNA reads TGCGCCAGCAGCAACGAGGTGTACAATGAGCAGTTCTTC. The encoded protein is CASSNEVYNEQFF.

J is TRBJ2-2 and V is TRBV29-1, with D maybe TRBD1 (7 bases). Trimming stripped 5 bases from V and 4 bases from J, with 11 bases between. Looked up from germline, CDR1 is SQVTM and CDR2 is ANQGSEA. This CDR3 region has 13 residues. The CDR3 nucleotides are TGCAGCGTTTCCAGGGGGGTCACCGGGGAGCTGTTTTTT. It translates to CSVSRGVTGELFF.

The J gene is TRBJ2-7, the V gene TRBV30, with D perhaps TRBD2 (5 bases). Germline V gives CDR1 GTSNPN, CDR2 SVGIG (reference sequence). Trimming left V 1 base short and J 7 bases short, with 14 bases between. The CDR3 length is 13 residues. The CDR3 loop reads CAWSAVGPGEQYF. CDR3 bases: TGTGCCTGGAGTGCTGTAGGACCGGGGGAGCAGTACTTC.

The chain carries TRBV27 and TRBJ2-7; the match to TRBD1 covers 8 bases. V lost 5 bases and J lost 3; bases outside the gene matches: 9. CDR1 MNHEY and CDR2 SMNVEV come from the germline V gene (reference sequence). The CDR3 loop spans 15 amino acids. CDR3 nucleotides: TGTGCCAGCAGTCTCTCCGGGACAGGTCTCTACGAGCAGTACTTC. Residues: CASSLSGTGLYEQYF.

The chain couples TRBV5-8 to TRBJ1-3, with D possibly being TRBD1 (5 bases). CDR1 is SGHTS, CDR2 YDEGEE, per germline. CDR3 length equals 14 residues. V was cut by 7 bases and J by 9 bases, with 20 bases left in between. CDR3 sequence reads: CASRAGIPVSTIYF. The CDR3, as DNA: TGTGCCAGCCGGGCAGGGATCCCAGTAAGCACCATATATTTT.

The CDR3 loop is CASSAGGVQPQHF. The CDR3, as DNA: TGTGCCAGCAGTGCAGGGGGCGTTCAGCCCCAGCATTTT. The chain carries TRBV2 and TRBJ1-5; TRBD1 aligns across 8 bases. Looked up from germline, CDR1 is SNHLY and CDR2 is FYNNEI. The CDR3 runs to 13 residues. V shed 4 bases, J shed 6 bases, and the junction held 2 bases outside the gene matches.